This passage covers 21 T cell receptor beta chains from one sample sequenced in a study of blood T cell repertoires in COVID-19. TCRdb keeps only in-frame clones here, not all; method: immunoSEQ multiplex PCR. The sample has some 150,000 clones; about 85% are singletons. Sequencing was performed on peripheral blood. Receptors were obtained from a man aged 55 to 69 who had recovered from COVID-19.

This chain's CDR3 is CAFRLAGGGETQYF. The DNA of the CDR3 is TGTGCCTTTCGACTAGCGGGGGGCGGGGAGACCCAGTACTTC. The V gene is TRBV2, the J gene TRBJ2-5; 13 bases fit TRBD2. Germline V gene sequence: CDR1 SNHLY, CDR2 FYNNEI. Trimming took 11 bases from V and 5 from J; bases not matched to a gene: 8. The CDR3 consists of 14 residues.

The chain couples TRBV4-1 to TRBJ2-7, with D perhaps matching TRBD1 (6 bases). CDR3 length: 19 residues. The V and J ends lost 1 base and 1 base respectively, with 23 bases between them. Looked up from germline, CDR1 is MGHRA and CDR2 is YSYEKL. The CDR3 DNA reads TGCGCCAGCAGCCAAGCCCCCGAAGGACAGTCTTCCCTTTCCTACGAGCAGTACTTC. It translates to CASSQAPEGQSSLSYEQYF.

The rearrangement uses TRBV21-1 and TRBJ1-2; the table's D call, TRBD1, has no DNA check behind it. TRBV21-1 is recorded as a pseudogene. This CDR3 is built from 15 residues. In DNA, the CDR3 is TGTGCCAGCAGCACTCCCTCAGGGCCTCCCCTGGGCTACACCTTC. It yields the protein CASSTPSGPPLGYTF.

This clone was observed a single time. This chain connects TRBV9 to TRBJ1-1, with 9 bases that match TRBD1. Germline V gives CDR1 SGDLS, CDR2 YYNGEE. This CDR3 is built from 15 residues. After removal of 4 bases from V and 5 bases from J, the junction contained 9 bases not matched to a gene. CDR3 coding DNA: TGTGCCAGCAGCCCGATCGCTGGGACAGGGACTGAAGCTTTCTTT. This sequence encodes CASSPIAGTGTEAFF.

This clone was seen once. Here the CDR3 DNA reads TGTGCCAGTAGTTCCCGAGACAGGGCATATAGCAATCAGCCCCAGCATTTT. This sequence encodes CASSSRDRAYSNQPQHF. The chain employs TRBV19 and TRBJ1-5, with 7 bases that match TRBD1. This CDR3 has 17 residues. The germline gives CDR1 LNHDA, CDR2 SQIVND (reference sequence). V lost 5 bases, J lost 0 bases, and 10 bases stayed unmatched.

This sequence joins TRBV7-3 and TRBJ2-1; TRBD1 aligns across 7 bases. The germline CDR1 and CDR2 sequences are SGHTA and FQGTGA. Trimming at V came to 4 bases and at J to 3 bases, leaving 6 bases not matched to a gene. The CDR3 is made up of 15 amino acids. The CDR3 loop is CASSSDRAHYNEQFF. CDR3 DNA sequence: TGTGCCAGCAGCTCAGACAGGGCCCACTACAATGAGCAGTTCTTC. The full variable domain, with the rest looked up from reference TRBV7-3 and TRBJ2-1, is GAGVSQTPSNKVTEKGKYVELRCDPISGHTALYWYRQSLGQGPEFLIYFQGTGAADDSGLPNDRFFAVRPEGSVSTLKIQRTERGDSAVYLCASSSDRAHYNEQFFGPGTRLTVL.

V and J are TRBV19 and TRBJ2-3, with 9 bases lining up with TRBD1. The CDR3 runs 14 residues. Germline loops: CDR1 LNHDA, CDR2 SQIVND (reference sequence). V gave up 8 bases and J gave up 3 bases; unmatched junction bases: 6. The chain's CDR3 is CASCGQGRTDTQYF. The CDR3 DNA reads as TGTGCCAGTTGCGGACAGGGGAGGACAGATACGCAGTATTTT.

The chain uses TRBV6-5 and TRBJ2-4, with TRBD1 identical over 9 bases. The junction had 7 bases not matched to a gene; V was cut back by 7 bases and J by 3 bases. The CDR3 contains 15 residues. Germline V gives CDR1 MNHEY, CDR2 SVGAGI. CDR3 in DNA: TGTGCCAGCAAAAACCCGGGACAGGGCAAAAACATTCAGTACTTC. Translated: CASKNPGQGKNIQYF.

The chain is built from TRBV5-1 and TRBJ2-7; 7 nucleotides line up with TRBD2. V shed 7 bases and J 1 base; nucleotides not matched to a gene: 8. The germline V gene encodes CDR1 SGHRS and CDR2 YFSETQ. This CDR3 has 14 amino acids. DNA of the CDR3: TGCGCCAGCGGGGAGGGAATCGGGTCCTACGAGCAGTACTTC. It encodes CASGEGIGSYEQYF.

This chain links TRBV3-1 (or the pseudogene TRBV3-2) with TRBJ2-3; 11 nucleotides agree with TRBD2. The ends lost 4 bases at V and 5 bases at J; junction bases unmatched: 8. The CDR3 is 16 residues long. Germline loops: CDR1 LGHDT, CDR2 YNNKEL (reference sequence). CDR3 bases: TGTGCCAGCAGCCCCCAACTAGCGGGGGATGGAGATACGCAGTATTTT. The encoded protein is CASSPQLAGDGDTQYF.

In its sample, this clone was seen a few times. V gene TRBV6-6 combines with J gene TRBJ1-2, with 8 bases lining up with TRBD1. The CDR3 is made up of 15 amino acids. Germline assignment: CDR1 MNHNY and CDR2 SVGAGI (reference sequence). V shed 4 bases, J shed 8 bases, and the junction held 12 bases outside the gene matches. The CDR3 protein is CASSLEQGAPGGYTF. The CDR3, as DNA: TGTGCCAGCAGTTTAGAGCAGGGGGCACCCGGGGGCTACACCTTC.

V usage is TRBV5-1 and J usage is TRBJ2-7; 7 bases map to TRBD1. This CDR3 spans 14 amino acids. CDR1 SGHRS and CDR2 YFSETQ come from the germline V gene. J was trimmed by 4 bases and V by 3 bases; bases with no gene match: 7. The CDR3 nucleotides are TGCGCCAGCAGCTCCGCAGGGGGTGGTTACGAGCAGTACTTC. It codes for CASSSAGGGYEQYF.

In its sample, this clone was seen a few times. V and J are TRBV6-1 and TRBJ1-6; 8 bases match TRBD1. With 1 base clipped from V and 9 bases from J, the junction kept 5 bases outside the gene matches. Germline V CDR1 and CDR2: MNHNS, SASEGT. This CDR3 has 15 amino acids. The CDR3 DNA reads TGTGCCAGCAGTGAAGTGGGACAGGTCCGTTCACCCCTCCACTTT. This translates into CASSEVGQVRSPLHF.

Regarding this clone: This CDR3 is also generated by other DNA sequences in the sample. V and J are TRBV9 and TRBJ2-7; 7 nucleotides match TRBD2. The CDR3 covers 15 residues. Germline V CDR1 and CDR2: SGDLS, YYNGEE. V trimming: 0 bases; J trimming: 3 bases; junction bases outside the gene matches: 6. The CDR3 reads CASSVAGAGVYEQYF. The CDR3 DNA is TGTGCCAGCAGCGTAGCTGGGGCGGGGGTCTACGAGCAGTACTTC.

The chain combines TRBV5-1 with TRBJ2-1; D may be TRBD1 (5 bases). CDR1 SGHRS and CDR2 YFSETQ come from the germline V gene. V shed 2 bases and J shed 3 bases, with 9 bases lying between them. The CDR3 sequence is 14 residues long. The CDR3 sequence: CASSLPRGYNEQFF. The DNA for the CDR3 is TGCGCCAGCAGCTTACCTAGGGGCTACAATGAGCAGTTCTTC. Based on the CDR3 plus reference TRBV5-1 and TRBJ2-1, the full variable domain is KAGVTQTPRYLIKTRGQQVTLSCSPISGHRSVSWYQQTPGQGLQFLFEYFSETQRNKGNFPGRFSGRQFSNSRSEMNVSTLELGDSALYLCASSLPRGYNEQFFGPGTRLTVL.

The chain is built from TRBV5-8 and TRBJ2-1; a weak D match, TRBD1 (6 bases). Germline CDR1 SGHTS, CDR2 YDEGEE. The V end lost 0 bases, the J end lost 3 bases, and 10 bases lay between the germline ends. This CDR3 contains 15 residues. The CDR3 coding sequence is TGTGCCAGCAGCTTGGTTGGGGGCCACTACAATGAGCAGTTCTTC. This codes for CASSLVGGHYNEQFF.

The rearrangement uses TRBV5-1 and TRBJ2-1; possible D gene TRBD1, 6 bases. Germline CDR1 reads SGHRS; CDR2 reads YFSETQ. The CDR3 is 14 residues long. The V end lost 3 bases, the J end lost 4 bases, and 11 bases lay between the germline ends. The DNA for the CDR3 is TGCGCCAGCAGCTCCCGGGACAAGTACAATGAGCAGTTCTTC. The encoded protein is CASSSRDKYNEQFF.

The V call is TRBV5-8, the J call TRBJ2-5, with 11 bases identical to TRBD2. In germline, CDR1 is SGHTS, CDR2 YDEGEE. CDR3 length: 16 residues. Unmatched junction bases numbered 6, after V lost 0 bases and J lost 5 bases. The CDR3 bases are TGTGCCAGCAGCTTGGCCATGACTAGCGGGGTGGAGACCCAGTACTTC. Amino acid sequence: CASSLAMTSGVETQYF.

This clone is judged medium-sized. The genes are TRBV25-1 and TRBJ1-2; D remains unclear. The CDR3 extends over 13 amino acids. The germline V gene has CDR1 MGHDK and CDR2 SYGVNS. V shed 2 bases and J shed 4 bases, with 8 bases lying between them. The CDR3 nucleotides read TGTGCCAGCAGTGAACCCCTGTCCTATGGCTACACCTTC. It specifies CASSEPLSYGYTF.

This rearrangement joins TRBV18 to TRBJ2-3; D gene ambiguous. With 10 bases removed from V and 0 bases from J, the gap between germline ends came to 14 bases. The CDR3 is 14 amino acids. Germline V gives CDR1 KGHSH, CDR2 LQKENI. The CDR3 loop reads CATSAGRSTDTQYF. In DNA form, the CDR3 reads TGTGCCACCTCCGCTGGCAGGAGCACAGATACGCAGTATTTT.

The chain couples TRBV5-5 to TRBJ1-1; the D is unclear. Germline V gene data show CDR1 as SGHKS and CDR2 as YYEKEE (reference sequence). The CDR3 has 14 residues. V was pared by 0 bases and J by 6 bases, with 12 bases between. The CDR3 reads CASSLVRRAAEAFF. For the CDR3, the DNA is TGTGCCAGCAGCTTGGTCCGGAGGGCCGCTGAAGCTTTCTTT. The full variable domain, with the rest looked up from reference TRBV5-5 and TRBJ1-1, is DAGVTQSPTHLIKTRGQQVTLRCSPISGHKSVSWYQQVLGQGPQFIFQYYEKEERGRGNFPDRFSARQFPNYSSELNVNALLLGDSALYLCASSLVRRAAEAFFGQGTRLTVV.